This T cell receptor (beta chain) was retrieved from a study of shared clonotypes between healthy human individuals. Healthy HIV-negative adults with no recent acute infections or vaccinations were recruited as donors. Each cell subset's genomic DNA was divided evenly among several immunoSEQ plates. As handled by the study authors: In the immunoSEQ data, sequences were junction-only and lacked quality scores, so filtering differed. Sequencing used immunoSEQ multiplex PCR; TCRdb keeps in-frame clones, though not all of them. V, J and clone size are those of that table, while D and trimming were read from the DNA. The sample contains about 490,000 clones, about 79% of which appear only once. This clone was seen only a few times. The source of this sequence is a woman aged 40 to 50 in good health. Some clones in this sample may be carry-over from other donors' samples. The sequenced sample consisted of PBMCs.

This chain's CDR3 is CASSLWQSRNEQFF. As DNA, the CDR3 is TGTGCCAGCAGTTTATGGCAATCCCGCAATGAGCAGTTCTTC. V gene TRBV27 combines with J gene TRBJ2-1; D is ambiguous. This CDR3 has 14 amino acids. V shed 1 base and J shed 6 bases, with 10 bases lying between them. CDR1 and CDR2 (germline): MNHEY, SMNVEV (reference sequence).